This TCR beta chain was documented in a study of blood T cell repertoires in COVID-19 (dated by TCRdb to the early 2020s). Study-level background: Collaborator samples came from the United States, Italy and Spain and covered acute and convalescent phases of COVID-19. The material from the prospective study consisted of cDNA or gDNA derived from T cells, B-cell-depleted T cells, or PBMCs. Deeply sampled blood TCRbeta repertoires from subjects exposed to, actively infected with, or recovered from COVID-19 were included in the dataset. The repertoires were released in a freely available public database meant as a resource for research on the immune response to SARS-CoV-2. The samples were drawn from the first 160 participants of the ongoing ImmuneRACE study and from under 1,500 subjects provided by 6 global collaborators. Nearly every sample came with metadata listing a de-identified subject ID, COVID-19 status, age in years and sex. Where HLA class I and class II types were available, the types were taken from metadata supplied by the sample provider, not from assay-based typing.

In Seattle, one collaborating source enrolled patients while the infection was active and tracked those patients longitudinally over the course of disease. Each collaborating institution followed its own protocols to collect whole blood in K2EDTA tubes. For TCRbeta analysis, collaborator samples were shipped as frozen whole blood, as isolated PBMCs, or as DNA extracted from either sample type. General conclusions and limits of the study: How much clinical and demographic metadata was included differed by source and by participant, and the metadata was provided uncurated.

The immunoSEQ Assay, a bias-controlled multiplex PCR, was used to amplify TCRbeta CDR3 regions from genomic DNA. As for how the authors treated the data: Within the assay, amplification of reference gene primers was used to estimate how many nucleated cells each sample contained. Sequence reads were collapsed and filtered to measure the absolute abundance of every unique TCRbeta CDR3 rearrangement. For each sample, productive Simpson clonality was calculated as the square root of Simpson's diversity index across productive rearrangements. TCRdb stores this immuneACCESS table with in-frame sequences only. Part of the clones is absent; in the studies checked, under half of the shortfall reflects unresolved V genes, and no reason is known for the rest. V, J and clone size derive from that table, while D and trimming were established from the DNA sequence. For this sample the table gives roughly 150,000 clones, of which approximately 85% were detected only once. The ten largest make up 6.9% of the sample.

The CDR3 goes from the cysteine to the phenylalanine over 17 residues. Only the CDR3 portion is preserved as DNA: 51 bases, with reading frame beginning at the first base. CDR1 MNHEY and CDR2 SVGEGT are derived from the germline V gene. V lost 4 bases and J lost 0 bases; the stretch between them is 16 bases long. A remark on this clone: Its antigen remains unidentified. Base qualities are missing; no much larger clone stands one base away.

Rearrangement joined TRBV6-2 or TRBV6-3 to TRBJ1-5; TRBD1 is perhaps the D gene, given 5 matching bases. Sequencing was performed on peripheral blood. The TCR was taken from a man aged 80 or over with COVID-19, enrolled during active disease. The CDR3 region has the sequence CASSSPLFGGSNQPQHF. The nucleotides are TGTGCCAGCAGTTCCCCGTTGTTCGGGGGTAGCAATCAGCCCCAGCATTTT.